This is a list of T cell receptor beta chains from one sample in a study of cytomegalovirus exposure and HLA in healthy donors. Assay used: immunoSEQ multiplex PCR; TCRdb lists only in-frame clones, some missing. The sample consists of roughly 230,000 clones, about nine tenths of them appearing once. The sample was PBMCs. The receptors stem from a girl aged 2 to 9 in good health and CMV-seronegative. CDR3s include the opening cysteine and the closing phenylalanine or tryptophan. D genes are given only for firm matches.

V gene,J gene,D gene,CDR3 protein,CDR3 DNA
TRBV19,TRBJ2-1,.,CASSAINEQFF,TGTGCCAGTAGTGCTATCAATGAGCAGTTCTTC
TRBV7-9,TRBJ2-2,TRBD2,CASSTVRGRAGTGELFF,TGTGCCAGCAGCACCGTCCGCGGGAGGGCCGGCACCGGGGAGCTGTTTTTT
TRBV7-9,TRBJ2-7,TRBD2,CASSLFAGGTYEQYF,TGTGCCAGCAGCTTATTCGCGGGAGGGACCTACGAGCAGTACTTC
TRBV6-5,TRBJ1-1,TRBD1,CASSTGTGKRNEAFF,TGTGCCAGCAGCACCGGGACAGGGAAACGAAACGAAGCTTTCTTT
TRBV7-6,TRBJ2-3,.,CASRRGRETDTQYF,TGTGCCAGCAGACGTGGTCGGGAGACAGATACGCAGTATTTT
TRBV30,TRBJ1-2,.,CAWSAEGYGYTF,TGTGCCTGGAGTGCCGAGGGCTATGGCTACACCTTC
TRBV7-3,TRBJ2-1,TRBD1,CASSPRTGVNEQFF,TGTGCCAGCAGCCCCCGGACAGGGGTCAATGAGCAGTTCTTC
TRBV27,TRBJ1-2,TRBD1,CASTFGTGGEYGYTF,TGTGCCAGCACCTTTGGGACAGGGGGCGAGTATGGCTACACCTTC
TRBV5-6,TRBJ1-3,TRBD1,CASSWDRGGNTIYF,TGTGCCAGCAGCTGGGACAGGGGAGGAAACACCATATATTTT
TRBV2,TRBJ2-1,.,CASSAQYNEQFF,TGTGCCAGCAGTGCCCAGTACAATGAGCAGTTCTTC
TRBV5-1,TRBJ2-1,TRBD2,CASSPLAGGPSGEQFF,TGCGCCAGCAGTCCGCTAGCGGGGGGGCCTAGTGGTGAGCAGTTCTTC
TRBV6-5,TRBJ2-7,.,CASSRGLDYEQYF,TGTGCCAGCTCCCGTGGACTCGACTACGAGCAGTACTTC
TRBV28,TRBJ1-3,TRBD1,CASSPPGQGSVGNTIYF,TGTGCCAGCAGTCCGCCCGGACAGGGTTCAGTCGGAAACACCATATATTTT
TRBV7-8,TRBJ2-1,.,CASSLAQGGAYNEQFF,TGTGCCAGCAGCTTAGCGCAGGGGGGCGCGTACAATGAGCAGTTCTTC
TRBV7-2,TRBJ1-1,.,CASSDRLANTEAFF,TGTGCCAGCAGCGACCGACTGGCGAACACTGAAGCTTTCTTT
TRBV6-5,TRBJ1-3,.,CASSYSPPGIGNTIYF,TGTGCCAGCAGTTACTCCCCTCCCGGGATTGGAAACACCATATATTTT
TRBV5-5,TRBJ2-1,.,CASSRGLRHNEQFF,TGTGCCAGCAGCCGCGGACTACGCCATAATGAGCAGTTCTTC